This TCR beta chain is from a study of blood T cells in healthy people across ages. Regarding the study as a whole: Higher diversity, along with more naive CD4+ cells, distinguished long-lived donors from aged donors.

Through a sample-barcoded 5' primer and a J-beta primer mix, a second PCR was run for about 6 to 12 cycles. TCRdb reprocessed the 5' RACE reads with MiXCR, giving one entry per CDR3 protein. This sample has over 500,000 distinct CDR3 sequences, with about 25% found just once. The donors, healthy Caucasians from Russia, were aged roughly 6 to 90. This clonotype occurred a few times. The antigen is unknown. The germline V gene encodes CDR1 SGHAT and CDR2 FQNNGV. V shed 3 bases and J shed 3 bases, with 14 bases lying between them. The CDR3 is 15 residues long. The sample was also reused in another study, on T cells of mothers and their children. This second study says: Each child gave around 3 million TCR beta CDR3 reads (each mother, over 9.5 million). Mothers and children who were related shared slightly more overlap than unrelated pairs, but not significantly more.

This chain joins TRBV11-2 and TRBJ1-2; weak D call: TRBD1 (6 bases). This clonotype was sampled from a boy under 10 years old in good health. Sequences were obtained from blood. CDR3 DNA sequence: TGTGCCAGCAGCTTTGAACCCAGGGGCTACTATGGCTACACCTTC. Amino acid sequence: CASSFEPRGYYGYTF.